This record covers a single T cell receptor beta chain. The CDR3 consists of 15 residues. Trimming cost V 3 bases and J 3 bases; bases outside gene matches: 8. Germline CDR1 and CDR2: DFQATT and SNEGSKA (reference sequence). Sequenced by immunoSEQ multiplex PCR; TCRdb stores in-frame clones only, minus some. The repertoire holds roughly 130,000 clones, with about 95% as singletons. The entry originates in a study of control samples from healthy donors and cancer patients. Material for sequencing was blood. The sequence derives from a man aged 30-40 years in good health. V gene TRBV20-1 combines with J gene TRBJ2-3, with 8 bases aligning to TRBD2. The DNA of the CDR3 is TGCAGTGCTAGTGAGAGGCTAGCGGGTACAGATACGCAGTATTTT. Translation: CSASERLAGTDTQYF.